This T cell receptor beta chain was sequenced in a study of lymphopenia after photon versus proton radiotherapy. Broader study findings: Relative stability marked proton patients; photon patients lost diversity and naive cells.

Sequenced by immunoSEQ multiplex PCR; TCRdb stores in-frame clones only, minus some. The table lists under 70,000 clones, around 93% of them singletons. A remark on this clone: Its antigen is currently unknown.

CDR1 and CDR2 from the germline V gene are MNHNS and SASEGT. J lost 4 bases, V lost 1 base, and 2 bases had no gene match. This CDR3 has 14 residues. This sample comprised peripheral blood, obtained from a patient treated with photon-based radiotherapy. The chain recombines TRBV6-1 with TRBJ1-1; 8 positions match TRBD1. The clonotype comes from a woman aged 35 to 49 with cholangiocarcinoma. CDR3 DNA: TGTGCCAGCAGTGAAGACAGGGGGAGCACTGAAGCTTTCTTT. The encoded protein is CASSEDRGSTEAFF.